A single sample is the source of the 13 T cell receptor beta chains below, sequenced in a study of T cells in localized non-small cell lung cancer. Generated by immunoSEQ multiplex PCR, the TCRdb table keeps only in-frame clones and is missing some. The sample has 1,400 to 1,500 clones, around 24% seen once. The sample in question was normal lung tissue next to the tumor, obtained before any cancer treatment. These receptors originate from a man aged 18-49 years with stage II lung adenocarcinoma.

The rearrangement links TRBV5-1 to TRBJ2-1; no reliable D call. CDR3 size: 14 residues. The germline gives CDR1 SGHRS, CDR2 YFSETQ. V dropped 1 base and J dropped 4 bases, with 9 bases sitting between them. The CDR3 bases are TGCGCCAGCAGCTTGATGCCAGATTACAATGAGCAGTTCTTC. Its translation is CASSLMPDYNEQFF.

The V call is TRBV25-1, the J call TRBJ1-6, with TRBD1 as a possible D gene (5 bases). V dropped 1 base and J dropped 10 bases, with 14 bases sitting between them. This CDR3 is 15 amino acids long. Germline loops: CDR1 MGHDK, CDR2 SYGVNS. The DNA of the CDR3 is TGTGCCAGCAGTGAATCCGGGCAGGGTTACTCACCCCTCCACTTT. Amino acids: CASSESGQGYSPLHF.

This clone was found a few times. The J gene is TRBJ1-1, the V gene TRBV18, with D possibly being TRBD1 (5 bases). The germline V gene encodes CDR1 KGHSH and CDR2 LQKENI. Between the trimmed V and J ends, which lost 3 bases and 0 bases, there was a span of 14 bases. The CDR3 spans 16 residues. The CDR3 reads CASSPAGYFMNTEAFF. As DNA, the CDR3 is TGTGCCAGCTCACCGGCAGGGTATTTTATGAACACTGAAGCTTTCTTT.

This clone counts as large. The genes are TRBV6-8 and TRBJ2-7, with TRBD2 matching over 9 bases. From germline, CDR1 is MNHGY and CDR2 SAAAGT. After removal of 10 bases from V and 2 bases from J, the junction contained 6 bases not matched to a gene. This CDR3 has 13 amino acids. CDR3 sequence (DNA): TGTGCCATCAATAGCGGGGGAACCTACGAGCAGTACTTC. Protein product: CAINSGGTYEQYF.

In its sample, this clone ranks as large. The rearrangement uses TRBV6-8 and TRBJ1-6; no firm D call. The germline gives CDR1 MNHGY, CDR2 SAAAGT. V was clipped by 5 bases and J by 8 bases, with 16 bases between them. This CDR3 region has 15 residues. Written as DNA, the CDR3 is TGTGCCAGCAGTGTGTGGGAGGCCAATGATTCACCCCTCCACTTT. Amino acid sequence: CASSVWEANDSPLHF.

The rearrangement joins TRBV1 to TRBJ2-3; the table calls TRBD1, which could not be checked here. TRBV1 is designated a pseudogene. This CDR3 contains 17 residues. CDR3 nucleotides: TGCGCCAGCAGCCAAGGCCCCCGACAGGCGAACACAGATACGCAGTATTTT. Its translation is CASSQGPRQANTDTQYF.

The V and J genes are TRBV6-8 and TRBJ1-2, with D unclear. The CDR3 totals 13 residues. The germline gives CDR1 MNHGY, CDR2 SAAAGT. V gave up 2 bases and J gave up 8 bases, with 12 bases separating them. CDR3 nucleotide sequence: TGTGCCAGCAGTTACAACCAGGTGGGGGGCTACACCTTC. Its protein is CASSYNQVGGYTF.

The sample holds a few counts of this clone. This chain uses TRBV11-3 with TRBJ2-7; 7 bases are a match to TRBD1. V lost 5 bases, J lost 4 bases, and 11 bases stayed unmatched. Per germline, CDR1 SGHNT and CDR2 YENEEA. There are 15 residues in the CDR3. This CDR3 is CASSRQGFGVYEQYF. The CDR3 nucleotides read TGTGCCAGCAGCCGACAGGGATTCGGCGTTTACGAGCAGTACTTC.

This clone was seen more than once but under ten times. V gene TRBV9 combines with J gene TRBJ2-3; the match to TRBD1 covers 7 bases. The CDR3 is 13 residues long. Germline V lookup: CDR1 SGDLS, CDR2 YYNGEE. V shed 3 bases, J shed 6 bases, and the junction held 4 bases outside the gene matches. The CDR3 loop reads CASSASTGDTQYF. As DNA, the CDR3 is TGTGCCAGCAGCGCATCGACAGGGGATACGCAGTATTTT.

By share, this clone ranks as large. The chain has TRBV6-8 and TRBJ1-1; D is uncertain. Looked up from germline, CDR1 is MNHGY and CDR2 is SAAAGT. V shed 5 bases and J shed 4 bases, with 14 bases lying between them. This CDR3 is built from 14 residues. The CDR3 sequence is CASSPTVRGTEAFF. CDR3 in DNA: TGTGCCAGCAGTCCCACGGTCCGGGGCACTGAAGCTTTCTTT.

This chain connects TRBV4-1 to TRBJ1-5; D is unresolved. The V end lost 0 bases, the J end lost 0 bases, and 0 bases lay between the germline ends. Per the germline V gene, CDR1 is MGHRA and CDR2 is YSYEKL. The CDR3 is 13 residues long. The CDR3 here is CASSQDSNQPQHF. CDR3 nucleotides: TGCGCCAGCAGCCAAGATAGCAATCAGCCCCAGCATTTT.

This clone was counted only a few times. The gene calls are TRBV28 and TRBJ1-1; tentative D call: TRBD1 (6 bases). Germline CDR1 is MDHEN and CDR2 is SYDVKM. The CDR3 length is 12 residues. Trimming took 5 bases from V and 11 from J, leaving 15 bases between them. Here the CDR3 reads CASSPGVFDAFF. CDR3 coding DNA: TGTGCCAGCAGTCCAGGGGTCTTTGACGCTTTCTTT.

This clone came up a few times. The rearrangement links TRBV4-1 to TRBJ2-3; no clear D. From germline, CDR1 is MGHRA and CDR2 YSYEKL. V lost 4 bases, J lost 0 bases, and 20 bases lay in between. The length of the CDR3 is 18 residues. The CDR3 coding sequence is TGCGCCAGCAGCCTTTCACCCCGATCGGTCAGTAGCACAGATACGCAGTATTTT. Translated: CASSLSPRSVSSTDTQYF.